The rows below give T cell receptor beta chains drawn from one sample of a study of cytomegalovirus exposure and HLA in healthy donors. Sequenced by immunoSEQ multiplex PCR; TCRdb stores in-frame clones only, minus some. Of 150,000 to 200,000 clones listed, approximately 71% are singletons. The sample comprised PBMCs. Every receptor here comes from a woman under 30 in good health and CMV-seropositive. Each CDR3 is given with its conserved first and last residue. The D gene is left open where the match is weak. The size of a clone is reported for some rows only, either as once, few or many, or as a class for expanded clones.

D gene: NA
J gene: TRBJ2-5
V gene: TRBV6-6
clone size: NA
CDR3 DNA: TGTGCCAGCAGTTACTCTAGAGGTGCGGCAGAGGCCCAGTACTTC
CDR3 protein: CASSYSRGAAEAQYF

D gene: TRBD1
J gene: TRBJ2-7
V gene: TRBV19
clone size: once
CDR3 DNA: TGTGCCAGTAGTATTTTCGGACAGGGGGGGAGGTACGAGCAGTACTTC
CDR3 protein: CASSIFGQGGRYEQYF

D gene: NA
J gene: TRBJ2-3
V gene: TRBV9
clone size: NA
CDR3 DNA: TGTGCCAGCAGCGTAGGCGACTATAACACAGATACGCAGTATTTT
CDR3 protein: CASSVGDYNTDTQYF

D gene: NA
J gene: TRBJ1-4
V gene: TRBV18
clone size: few
CDR3 DNA: TGTGCCAGCTCTCTTACTCGCGAAAAACTGTTTTTT
CDR3 protein: CASSLTREKLFF

D gene: TRBD1
J gene: TRBJ2-7
V gene: TRBV4-1
clone size: NA
CDR3 DNA: TGCGCCAGCAGCCAAGACAGACAGGGGAGCTACGAGCAGTACTTC
CDR3 protein: CASSQDRQGSYEQYF

D gene: TRBD2
J gene: TRBJ2-3
V gene: TRBV28
clone size: once
CDR3 DNA: TGTGTCGTTCACAGTTTAGGGGCCGGGAGGGATTCGGATACGCAGTATTTT
CDR3 protein: CVVHSLGAGRDSDTQYF

D gene: NA
J gene: TRBJ2-5
V gene: TRBV7-9
clone size: NA
CDR3 DNA: TGTGCCAGCAGTCCAGACAGCTTGGGGGAGACCCAGTACTTC
CDR3 protein: CASSPDSLGETQYF

D gene: TRBD2
J gene: TRBJ2-1
V gene: TRBV14
clone size: NA
CDR3 DNA: TGTGCCAGCAGCCAAGATAGAGCGGGAGTCGGCAATGAGCAGTTCTTC
CDR3 protein: CASSQDRAGVGNEQFF

D gene: TRBD1
J gene: TRBJ1-1
V gene: TRBV2
clone size: few
CDR3 DNA: TGTGCCAGCAGCGAAAGACAGGGGCGGACTGAAGCTTTCTTT
CDR3 protein: CASSERQGRTEAFF

D gene: NA
J gene: TRBJ2-3
V gene: TRBV7-3
clone size: NA
CDR3 DNA: TGTGCCAGCAGACGGACAGCCACAGATACGCAGTATTTT
CDR3 protein: CASRRTATDTQYF

D gene: TRBD1
J gene: TRBJ1-1
V gene: TRBV27
clone size: few
CDR3 DNA: TGTGCCAGCAGCTGGGACAGATACACTGAAGCTTTCTTT
CDR3 protein: CASSWDRYTEAFF

D gene: NA
J gene: TRBJ1-5
V gene: TRBV2
clone size: few
CDR3 DNA: TGTGCCAGCAGTGCACAGGGATTATGGCTTCAGCCCCAGCATTTT
CDR3 protein: CASSAQGLWLQPQHF

D gene: TRBD1
J gene: TRBJ2-7
V gene: TRBV9
clone size: NA
CDR3 DNA: TGTGCCAGCAGCGCGAAGGACAGGGTCCACGAGCAGTACTTC
CDR3 protein: CASSAKDRVHEQYF

D gene: NA
J gene: TRBJ1-5
V gene: TRBV28
clone size: NA
CDR3 DNA: TGTGCCAGCAGTTTGACAGGTAATAGCAATCAGCCCCAGCATTTT
CDR3 protein: CASSLTGNSNQPQHF

D gene: TRBD2
J gene: TRBJ2-7
V gene: TRBV18
clone size: NA
CDR3 DNA: TGTGCCAGCTCACTGGGAGGGCCGGATTACGAGCAGTACTTC
CDR3 protein: CASSLGGPDYEQYF

D gene: TRBD2
J gene: TRBJ2-1
V gene: TRBV11-2
clone size: NA
CDR3 DNA: TGTGCCAGCAGCCCTGGGTGGACTAGCTCTGGGAATGAGCAGTTCTTC
CDR3 protein: CASSPGWTSSGNEQFF

D gene: TRBD1
J gene: TRBJ2-7
V gene: TRBV30
clone size: NA
CDR3 DNA: TGTGCCTGGAGGGACAGGGCCTACGAGCAGTACTTC
CDR3 protein: CAWRDRAYEQYF

D gene: TRBD1
J gene: TRBJ1-2
V gene: TRBV5-6
clone size: NA
CDR3 DNA: TGTGCCAGCAGCTTACAGGGGTACGACTATGGCTACACCTTC
CDR3 protein: CASSLQGYDYGYTF

D gene: NA
J gene: TRBJ2-7
V gene: TRBV7-3
clone size: NA
CDR3 DNA: TGTGCCAGCAGCAGAAGTGGGGGGTCTCCCTACGAGCAGTACTTC
CDR3 protein: CASSRSGGSPYEQYF

D gene: NA
J gene: TRBJ1-2
V gene: TRBV7-9
clone size: few
CDR3 DNA: TGTGCCAGCAGCTTCGACATCCGGGGTGGCTATGGCTACACCTTC
CDR3 protein: CASSFDIRGGYGYTF

D gene: NA
J gene: TRBJ1-1
V gene: TRBV28
clone size: NA
CDR3 DNA: TGTGCCAGCACGTGGGGAGGGCTTGGAGCTTTCTTT
CDR3 protein: CASTWGGLGAFF

D gene: NA
J gene: TRBJ2-1
V gene: TRBV30
clone size: NA
CDR3 DNA: TGTGCCTGGAGTGTAGCCTCCTACAATGAGCAGTTCTTC
CDR3 protein: CAWSVASYNEQFF

D gene: TRBD2
J gene: TRBJ2-4
V gene: TRBV11-2
clone size: once
CDR3 DNA: TGTGCCAGCAGCTTTGGCGGGGGCTTAGCGGGAGGTAAAAACATTCAGTACTTC
CDR3 protein: CASSFGGGLAGGKNIQYF

D gene: NA
J gene: TRBJ2-1
V gene: TRBV7-8
clone size: once
CDR3 DNA: TGTGCCAGCAGCTTAGGAAGAGTACTTCCATACAATGAGCAGTTCTTC
CDR3 protein: CASSLGRVLPYNEQFF